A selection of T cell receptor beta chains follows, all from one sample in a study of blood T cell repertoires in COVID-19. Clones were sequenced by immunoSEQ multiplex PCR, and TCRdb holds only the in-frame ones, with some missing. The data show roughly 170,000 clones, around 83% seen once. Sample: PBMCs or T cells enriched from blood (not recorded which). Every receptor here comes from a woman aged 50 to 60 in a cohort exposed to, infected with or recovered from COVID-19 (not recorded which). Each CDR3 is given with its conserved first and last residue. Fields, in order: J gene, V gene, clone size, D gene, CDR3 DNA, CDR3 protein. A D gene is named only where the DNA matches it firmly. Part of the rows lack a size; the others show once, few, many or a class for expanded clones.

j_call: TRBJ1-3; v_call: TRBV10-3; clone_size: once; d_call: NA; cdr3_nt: TGTGCCATCAGGGACTCAAACTCTGGAAACACCATATATTTT; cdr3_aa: CAIRDSNSGNTIYF
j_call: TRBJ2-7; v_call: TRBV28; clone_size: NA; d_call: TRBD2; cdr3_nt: TGTGCCAGCAAAGCAGCTCCGGGAGGCTACGAGCAGTACTTC; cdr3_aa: CASKAAPGGYEQYF
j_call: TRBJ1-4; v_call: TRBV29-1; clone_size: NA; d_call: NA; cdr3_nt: TGCAGCGTTACAGGCTATGGTAATGAAAAACTGTTTTTT; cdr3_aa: CSVTGYGNEKLFF
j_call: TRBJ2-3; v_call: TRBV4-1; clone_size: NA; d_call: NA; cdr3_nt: TGCGCCAGCAGCCAAGTCCTCGCAGATACGCAGTATTTT; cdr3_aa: CASSQVLADTQYF
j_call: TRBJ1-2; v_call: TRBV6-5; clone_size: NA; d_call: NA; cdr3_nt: TGTGCCAGCAGGAGAGACAGCACGTATGGCTACACCTTC; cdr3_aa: CASRRDSTYGYTF
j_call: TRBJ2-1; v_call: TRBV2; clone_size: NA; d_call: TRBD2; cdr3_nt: TGTGCCAGCAGTGACGTCGGACTAGCGGTTTATGAGCAGTTCTTC; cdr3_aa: CASSDVGLAVYEQFF
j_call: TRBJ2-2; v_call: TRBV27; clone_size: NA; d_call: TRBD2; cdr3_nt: TGTGCCAGCAGTTTAGGAGCGGGGGGAATCGGGGAGCTGTTTTTT; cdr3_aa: CASSLGAGGIGELFF
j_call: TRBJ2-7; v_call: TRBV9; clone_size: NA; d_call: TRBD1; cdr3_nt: TGTGCCCCTAAGGCCGGGACAGGGTTCGACGAGCAGTACTTC; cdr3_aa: CAPKAGTGFDEQYF
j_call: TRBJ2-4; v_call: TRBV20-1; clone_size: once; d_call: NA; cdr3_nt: TGCAGTGCTAGCTTCAAAAACATTCAGTACTTC; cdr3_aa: CSASFKNIQYF
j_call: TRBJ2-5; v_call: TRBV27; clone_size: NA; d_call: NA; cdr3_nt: TGTGCCACCGGGGGAGGAGAGACCCAGTACTTC; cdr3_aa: CATGGGETQYF
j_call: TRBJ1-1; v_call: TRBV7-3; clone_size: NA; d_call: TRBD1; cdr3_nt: TGTGCCAGCAGCGTCACGACAGGGGGCTCTGAAGCTTTCTTT; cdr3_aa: CASSVTTGGSEAFF
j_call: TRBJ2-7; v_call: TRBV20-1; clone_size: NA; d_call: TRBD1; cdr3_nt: TGCAGTGCTAGTAAAACGACAGGGTCCTACGAGCAGTACTTC; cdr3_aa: CSASKTTGSYEQYF
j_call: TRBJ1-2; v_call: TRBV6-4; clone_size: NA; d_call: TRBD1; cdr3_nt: TGTGCCAGCAGTTTAGGACAGGGGGCGCTTGGCTACACCTTC; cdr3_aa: CASSLGQGALGYTF
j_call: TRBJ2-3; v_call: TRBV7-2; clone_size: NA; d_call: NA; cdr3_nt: TGTGCCAGCAGCTTAAAGGGGGGGCATTCTGCAGATACGCAGTATTTT; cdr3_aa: CASSLKGGHSADTQYF
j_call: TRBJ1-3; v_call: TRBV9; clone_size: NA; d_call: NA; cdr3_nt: TGTGCCAGCAGCGGACAAAGCTCTGGAAACACCATATATTTT; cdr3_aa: CASSGQSSGNTIYF
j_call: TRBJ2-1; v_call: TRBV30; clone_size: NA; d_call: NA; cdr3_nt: TGTGCCTGGACTCCCCCGGGACTTTACAATGAGCAGTTCTTC; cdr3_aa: CAWTPPGLYNEQFF
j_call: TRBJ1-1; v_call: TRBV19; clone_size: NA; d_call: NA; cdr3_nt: TGTGCCAGTAGTATCTGGGGGGGGCGGACTGAAGCTTTCTTT; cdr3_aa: CASSIWGGRTEAFF
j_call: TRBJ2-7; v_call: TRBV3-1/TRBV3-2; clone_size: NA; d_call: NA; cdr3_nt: TGTGCCAGCAGCCAAGACCCACACAACGAGCAGTACTTC; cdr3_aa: CASSQDPHNEQYF
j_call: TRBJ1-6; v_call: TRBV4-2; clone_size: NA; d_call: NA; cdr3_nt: TGTGCCAGCAGCCACCTACAGGTAGATGATAATTCACCCCTCCACTTT; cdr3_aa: CASSHLQVDDNSPLHF
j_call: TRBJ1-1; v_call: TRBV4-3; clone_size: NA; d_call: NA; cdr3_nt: TGCGCCAGCAGCCAAGATGGGGCGACCTTCGGGTTCATGAACACTGAAGCTTTCTTT; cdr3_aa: CASSQDGATFGFMNTEAFF
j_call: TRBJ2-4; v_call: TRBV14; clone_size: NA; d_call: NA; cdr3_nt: TGTGCCAGCAGCCAGGGCCTAGCCAAAAACATTCAGTACTTC; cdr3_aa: CASSQGLAKNIQYF
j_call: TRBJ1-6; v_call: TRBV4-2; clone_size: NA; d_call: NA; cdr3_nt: TGTGCCAGCAGCCAAGATTCTGGGCAGAATTCACCCCTCCACTTT; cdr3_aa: CASSQDSGQNSPLHF
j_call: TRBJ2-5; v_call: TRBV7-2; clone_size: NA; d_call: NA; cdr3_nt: TGTGCCAGCAGCTCCGGGGTGGGAGTAGAGACCCAGTACTTC; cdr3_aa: CASSSGVGVETQYF